This entry is about one T cell receptor beta chain. Documented treatment: roughly 18 received Ad26.COV2.S at low or high dose, single or two shots; roughly 5 received placebo; per-sample allocation not given. It was on day 63 after the first vaccine or placebo injection that samples were taken. This adult donor, from Boston, was 18-55 years old. The sample belongs to a study of Ad26.COV2.S vaccination and SARS-CoV-2 variants. In the study overall: Donor got 5x10^10 or 1x10^11 viral particles of Ad26.COV2.S.

Repertoires were generated with immunoSEQ multiplex PCR, while TCRdb's copy carries only in-frame clones and drops some. This table holds hundreds of thousands of clones, about nine tenths found once. This sequence originates from a person aged 18-65 years who received the Ad26.COV2.S COVID-19 vaccine or a placebo. The sample here was peripheral blood, taken in a trial of Ad26.COV2.S vaccine versus placebo.

CDR3 DNA sequence: TGTGCCAGCAGCAAGGACAGGGTCAACGGGTATACGCAGTATTTT. Residues: CASSKDRVNGYTQYF. V gene TRBV7-2 combines with J gene TRBJ2-3, with 8 bases lining up with TRBD1. The junction had 11 bases not matched to a gene; V was cut back by 5 bases and J by 7 bases. Germline V CDR1 and CDR2: SGHTA, FQGNSA. This CDR3 contains 15 residues.